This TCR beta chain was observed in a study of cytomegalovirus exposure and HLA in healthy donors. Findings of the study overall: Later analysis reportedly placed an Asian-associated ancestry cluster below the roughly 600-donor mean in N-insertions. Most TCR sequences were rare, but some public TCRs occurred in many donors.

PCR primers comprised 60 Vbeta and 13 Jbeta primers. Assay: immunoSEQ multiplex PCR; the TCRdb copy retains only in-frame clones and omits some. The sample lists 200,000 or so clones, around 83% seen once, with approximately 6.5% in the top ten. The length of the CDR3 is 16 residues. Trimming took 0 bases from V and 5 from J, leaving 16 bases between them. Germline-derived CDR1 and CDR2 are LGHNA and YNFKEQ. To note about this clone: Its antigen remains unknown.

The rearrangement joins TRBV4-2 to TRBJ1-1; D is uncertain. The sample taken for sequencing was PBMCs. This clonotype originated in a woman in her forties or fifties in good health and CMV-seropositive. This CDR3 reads CASSQDLTRTGTEAFF. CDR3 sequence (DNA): TGTGCCAGCAGCCAAGACCTGACCCGCACGGGGACTGAAGCTTTCTTT.